This is a list of T cell receptor beta chains from one sample in a study of OX40 agonist ivuxolimab in advanced cancers. The table came from immunoSEQ multiplex PCR; TCRdb's copy has only in-frame clones and leaves some out. The data contain under 85,000 clones, 94% of them singletons. The specimen comprised CD4+ or CD8+ T cells sorted from blood, sampled in a trial of the OX40 agonist ivuxolimab. Receptor source: an adult with an advanced solid tumor such as melanoma, head and neck, liver or kidney cancer. The CDR3 runs from the conserved cysteine through the conserved F or W. A D gene is named only where the DNA matches it firmly. The size field is filled for only some rows; it gives once, few, many or a size class.

J gene	D gene	clone size	V gene	CDR3 DNA	CDR3 protein
TRBJ2-7	TRBD1	NA	TRBV6-1	TGTGCCAGCAGTGGGGGGTTTGGGACAGGGTCCTACGAGCAGTACTTC	CASSGGFGTGSYEQYF
TRBJ1-2	NA	NA	TRBV9	TGTGCCAGCAGCGCCTCCGGGGCCCACTATGGCTACACCTTC	CASSASGAHYGYTF
TRBJ1-2	NA	once	TRBV19	TGTGCCAGTATGGTGGCCCCAGGATATGGCTACACCTTC	CASMVAPGYGYTF
TRBJ2-1	NA	NA	TRBV7-3	TGTGCCAGCAGCTTATTTCTCGGCCCCGCCTACGAGCAGTTCTTC	CASSLFLGPAYEQFF
TRBJ2-3	NA	NA	TRBV27	TGTGCCAGCAGTTTAGGTGGAGATACGCAGTATTTT	CASSLGGDTQYF
TRBJ2-3	TRBD2	NA	TRBV7-2	TGTGCCAGCAGCCCAATACCTGGCGGGAGGGTCGCAGATACGCAGTATTTT	CASSPIPGGRVADTQYF
TRBJ2-7	NA	NA	TRBV20-1	TGCAGTGCTAGAGATTGGAACGAGCAGTACTTC	CSARDWNEQYF
TRBJ2-7	NA	NA	TRBV27	TGTGCCAGCAGTCTCGCGGCCAGCTCCTACGAGCAGTACTTC	CASSLAASSYEQYF
TRBJ2-4	TRBD1	NA	TRBV11-3	TGTGCCAGCAGCATCCGGGACAGGGTACTAGTAGCCAAAAACATTCAGTACTTC	CASSIRDRVLVAKNIQYF
TRBJ2-7	TRBD1	NA	TRBV19	TGTGCCAGTAGTCCGGGACAGGGGGCCTACGAGCAGTACTTC	CASSPGQGAYEQYF
TRBJ2-7	TRBD2	NA	TRBV9	TGTGCCAGCAGCGGGACTAGCGGGAACTACGAGCAGTACTTC	CASSGTSGNYEQYF
TRBJ2-1	TRBD2	NA	TRBV7-2	TGTGCCAGCAGCTTAGGCACAGCGGGAGTCAATGAGCAGTTCTTC	CASSLGTAGVNEQFF
TRBJ2-5	NA	NA	TRBV7-9	TGTGCCAGCAGCTTACGAGTGCAAGAGACCCAGTACTTC	CASSLRVQETQYF
TRBJ1-2	NA	once	TRBV21-1	TGTGCCAGCAGCAATGAGTCGATTGAGGTCAGGGGGGCAACTAACTATGGCTACACCTTC	CASSNESIEVRGATNYGYTF
TRBJ2-7	NA	NA	TRBV4-3	TGCGCCAGCAGCCCGCAGGTCGCCTACGAGCAGTACTTC	CASSPQVAYEQYF
TRBJ2-3	NA	NA	TRBV21-1	TGTGCCAGCAGCAAAAATGGTCGGGACCCCTTCCCGGGCGCAGATACGCAGTATTTT	CASSKNGRDPFPGADTQYF
TRBJ2-1	NA	NA	TRBV25-1	TGTGCCAGCAGTGAGAATGAGCAGTTCTTC	CASSENEQFF
TRBJ1-4	NA	NA	TRBV19	TGTGCCAGTACCTCCTGGGGTCCCTCGAATGAAAAACTGTTTTTT	CASTSWGPSNEKLFF
TRBJ1-2	NA	NA	TRBV2	TGTGCCAGCAGTGATCCGACGCTGGGTGAGGGATCCGGCACCTTC	CASSDPTLGEGSGTF
TRBJ1-2	NA	NA	TRBV4-2	TGTGCCAGCAGCCAAGAAGTAGAAGAAGGCTACACCTTC	CASSQEVEEGYTF
TRBJ1-3	NA	once	TRBV7-9	TGTGCCAGCAGCCTACCAGGGTCTGGAAACACCATATATTTT	CASSLPGSGNTIYF
TRBJ2-7	TRBD2	NA	TRBV7-2	TGTGCCAGCACCTCTCTGGCGGGAGGCATCTACGAGCAGTACTTC	CASTSLAGGIYEQYF
TRBJ1-1	NA	NA	TRBV5-6	TGTGCCAGCAGCGGGGGACTCCTCGCCACTGAAGCTTTCTTT	CASSGGLLATEAFF
TRBJ1-2	NA	NA	TRBV15	TGTGCCACCAGCCCAAGAGGGACAATCTATGGCTACACCTTC	CATSPRGTIYGYTF
TRBJ2-7	NA	NA	TRBV11-2	TGTGCCAGCAGCTTAGGGACGGGTCGAACCTACGAGCAGTACTTC	CASSLGTGRTYEQYF
TRBJ2-2	NA	NA	TRBV5-1	TGCGCCAGCAGCTTCGGGGGACCCGCGAACACCGGGGAGCTGTTTTTT	CASSFGGPANTGELFF
TRBJ2-7	NA	NA	TRBV27	TGTGCCAGCAGTTTAAAAGGGTTTAGCTCCTACGAGCAGTACTTC	CASSLKGFSSYEQYF
TRBJ2-2	NA	NA	TRBV18	TGTGCCAGCTCACCACCGTTTGGGGAGCTGTTTTTT	CASSPPFGELFF
TRBJ2-2	NA	NA	TRBV7-9	TGTGCCAGCAGCAACCCGAAGGACAGAAAGAACACCGGGGAGCTGTTTTTT	CASSNPKDRKNTGELFF
TRBJ2-7	TRBD2	NA	TRBV2	TGTGCCAGCAGTGAGACCAGCGGGAGCTCCTACGAGCAGTACTTC	CASSETSGSSYEQYF
TRBJ2-1	NA	NA	TRBV13	TGTGCCAGCAGCCAACAAGGACTATACAATGAGCAGTTCTTC	CASSQQGLYNEQFF
TRBJ2-1	TRBD2	NA	TRBV19	TGTGCCAGTAGTATGCCGGGACTAGCGGTTAACAATGAGCAGTTCTTC	CASSMPGLAVNNEQFF
TRBJ1-5	NA	NA	TRBV7-8	TGTGCCAGCAGCTCCCCTCGGGGACCGAGCAATCAGCCCCAGCATTTT	CASSSPRGPSNQPQHF
TRBJ1-2	NA	NA	TRBV5-1	TGCGCCAGCGCCTTCGGGGGATTGGGTGGCTACACCTTC	CASAFGGLGGYTF
TRBJ2-6	NA	NA	TRBV5-8	TGTGCCAGCAGCTCCCGGGACATGGGTCTCTCTGGGGCCAACGTCCTGACTTTC	CASSSRDMGLSGANVLTF
TRBJ1-5	TRBD1	NA	TRBV5-1	TGCGCCAGCAGCTTGGAACAGGGGGTTCAGCCCCAGCATTTT	CASSLEQGVQPQHF
TRBJ1-1	NA	NA	TRBV5-6	TGTGCCAGCAGCTTGGATGGGCCCCCTGGGGTGAACACTGAAGCTTTCTTT	CASSLDGPPGVNTEAFF
TRBJ2-5	TRBD1	NA	TRBV19	TGTGCCAGTAGTATATCCGGGACAGAAGAGACCCAGTACTTC	CASSISGTEETQYF
TRBJ2-7	NA	once	TRBV6-5	TGTGCCAGCAGCTCGGACTCCTACGAGCAGTACTTC	CASSSDSYEQYF
TRBJ2-7	TRBD2	NA	TRBV4-3	TGCGCCAGCAGCCGGGACTGGGGGGGGAGTTACTACGAGCAGTACTTC	CASSRDWGGSYYEQYF
TRBJ1-6	TRBD1	NA	TRBV30	TGTGCCTGGACCACGGGACAGGGTAATTCACCCCTCCACTTT	CAWTTGQGNSPLHF
TRBJ2-7	NA	few	TRBV6-1	TGTGCCAGCAGTGAAGATATTGGGCTGGACGTTCGCTACGAGCAGTACTTC	CASSEDIGLDVRYEQYF
TRBJ2-1	TRBD2	NA	TRBV19	TGTGCCAGTGGGGCTAGCGGGAGTTTCAATGAGCAGTTCTTC	CASGASGSFNEQFF
TRBJ2-2	TRBD1	NA	TRBV11-3	TGTGCCAGCAGCCCGAGGGGGCGCCTATCCTACACCGGGGAGCTGTTTTTT	CASSPRGRLSYTGELFF
TRBJ2-5	NA	NA	TRBV9	TGTGCCAGCAGCGTAGAGCCAGGGGCGGACGGGACCCAGTACTTC	CASSVEPGADGTQYF
TRBJ2-1	TRBD2	NA	TRBV5-1	TGCGCCAGCAGCGGCGGGGGCTACAATGAGCAGTTCTTC	CASSGGGYNEQFF